This TCR beta chain comes out of a study of molecular identifiers for immune sequencing clone quantification. Libraries used roughly 18,000 to 1,000,000 sorted naive CD8 T cells and 10%, 30% or 50% RNA input. Sorting isolated naive CD8 T cells as CD8+CD4-CCR7+CD45RA+ events. This CDR3 region has 16 residues. V lost 4 bases, J lost 4 bases, and 19 bases lay in between. From germline, CDR1 is SGDLS and CDR2 YYNGEE. Many counts were recorded for this clonotype. TCRdb re-derived calls from the PCR reads in MiXCR, one entry per CDR3 protein. The sample shows over 600,000 distinct CDR3 sequences, just under 20% of them seen only once.

The sample was naive CD8+ T cells from blood, with Jurkat cell RNA spiked in. Subset specified: FACS-sorted CD8+CD4-CCR7+CD45RA+ naive T cells. This TCR derives from a human donor in good health. Some libraries in this study had Jurkat cell RNA spiked in. V and J are TRBV9 and TRBJ2-3, with D tentatively TRBD2 (6 bases). CDR3 in DNA: TGTGCCAGCAGCTTGACTAGTGAACCTGTGGCAGATACGCAGTATTTT. Amino acid sequence: CASSLTSEPVADTQYF. Complete variable domain (other parts from reference TRBV9 and TRBJ2-3): DSGVTQTPKHLITATGQRVTLRCSPRSGDLSVYWYQQSLDQGLQFLIQYYNGEERAKGNILERFSAQQFPDLHSELNLSSLELGDSALYFCASSLTSEPVADTQYFGPGTRLTVL.